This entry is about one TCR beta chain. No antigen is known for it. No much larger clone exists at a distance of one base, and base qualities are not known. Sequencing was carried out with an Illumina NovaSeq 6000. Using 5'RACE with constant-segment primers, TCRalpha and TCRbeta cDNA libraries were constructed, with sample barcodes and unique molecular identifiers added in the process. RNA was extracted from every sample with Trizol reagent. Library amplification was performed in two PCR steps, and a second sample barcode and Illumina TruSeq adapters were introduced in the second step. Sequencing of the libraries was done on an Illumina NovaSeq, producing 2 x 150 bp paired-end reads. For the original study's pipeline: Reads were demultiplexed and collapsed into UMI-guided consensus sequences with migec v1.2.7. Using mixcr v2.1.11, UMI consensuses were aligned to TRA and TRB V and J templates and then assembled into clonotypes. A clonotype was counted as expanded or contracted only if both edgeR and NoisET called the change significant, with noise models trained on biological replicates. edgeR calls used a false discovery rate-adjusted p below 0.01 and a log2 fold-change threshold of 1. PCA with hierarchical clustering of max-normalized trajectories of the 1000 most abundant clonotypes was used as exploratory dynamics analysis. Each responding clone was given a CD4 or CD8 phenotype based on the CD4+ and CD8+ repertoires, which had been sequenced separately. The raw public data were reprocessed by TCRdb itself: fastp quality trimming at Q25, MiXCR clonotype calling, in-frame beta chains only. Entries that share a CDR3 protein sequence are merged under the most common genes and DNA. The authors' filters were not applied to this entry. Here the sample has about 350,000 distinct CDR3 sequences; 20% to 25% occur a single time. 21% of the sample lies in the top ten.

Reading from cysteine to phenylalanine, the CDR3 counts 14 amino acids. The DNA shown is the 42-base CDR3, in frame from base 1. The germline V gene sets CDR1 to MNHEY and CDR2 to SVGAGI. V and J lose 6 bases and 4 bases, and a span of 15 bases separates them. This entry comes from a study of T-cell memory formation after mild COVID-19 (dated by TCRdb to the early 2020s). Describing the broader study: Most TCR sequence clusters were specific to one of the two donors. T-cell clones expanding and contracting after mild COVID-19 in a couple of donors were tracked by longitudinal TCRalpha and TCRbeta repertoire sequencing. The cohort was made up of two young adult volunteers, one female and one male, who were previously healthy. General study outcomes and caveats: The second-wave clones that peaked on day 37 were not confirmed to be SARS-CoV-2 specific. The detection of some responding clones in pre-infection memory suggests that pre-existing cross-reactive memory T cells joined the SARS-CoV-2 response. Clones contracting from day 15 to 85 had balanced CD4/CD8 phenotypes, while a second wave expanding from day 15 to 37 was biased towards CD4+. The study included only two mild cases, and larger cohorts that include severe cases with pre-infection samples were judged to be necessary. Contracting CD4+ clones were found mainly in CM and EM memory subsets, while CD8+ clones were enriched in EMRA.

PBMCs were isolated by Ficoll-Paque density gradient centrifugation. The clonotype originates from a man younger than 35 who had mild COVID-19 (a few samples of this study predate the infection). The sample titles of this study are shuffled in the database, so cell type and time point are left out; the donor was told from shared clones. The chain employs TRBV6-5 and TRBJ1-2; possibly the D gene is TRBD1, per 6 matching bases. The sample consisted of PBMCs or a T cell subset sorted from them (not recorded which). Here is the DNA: TGTGCCAGCAGCGATACAGGGCCTGGCTATGGCTACACCTTC. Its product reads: CASSDTGPGYGYTF.